This TCR beta chain was observed in a study of CD49a tissue-resident CD8 T cells in human skin (dated by TCRdb to the late 2010s). Context from the whole study: The study looked at subsets of tissue-resident memory CD8+ T cells in human skin, with the subsets defined by expression of CD49a, CD69 and CD103.

Regarding this clone: Its antigen remains undetermined. The record has no base qualities; no much larger clone is one base away.

The germline V gene yields MRHNA for CDR1 and SNTAGT for CDR2. From its cysteine to its phenylalanine, the CDR3 spans 15 amino acids. Here the CDR3 DNA is all that survives: 45 bases in frame from base 1. For this chain, trimming is 5 bases at the V end and 1 base at the J end, and the number of junction bases without a gene match is 2. Library preparation employed the immunoSEQ multiplex PCR assay. Concerning the study's data processing: How frequently each TCR V beta family was used was compared between the sorted CD8+ T cell populations from blood, dermis and epidermis. Entries here come from immuneACCESS through TCRdb and include only in-frame sequences with V and J called. Some clones fail to appear in such tables; in the studies checked, an unresolved V gene covers under half of the shortfall, and the cause of the remainder is unknown. That table furnishes V, J and clone size, whereas the DNA furnished D and trimming. In this sample the table shows over a thousand clones, less than 80% of which occur a single time. 25% to 40% of the sample comes from the top ten.

For 4 to 6 healthy donors, CD8+ T cells were sorted from blood, dermis and epidermis, and the TCR beta CDR3 regions of these cells were analysed. Both blood and skin samples were provided by each TCR-sequenced donor, and all TCR-sequenced donors were healthy individuals. CD8+ T cell populations were isolated by sorting before TCR beta sequencing. The clonotype originates from a human donor in good health. The chain couples TRBV6-4 to TRBJ2-3; 11 nucleotides in the junction match TRBD2. The sequenced sample was CLA- CD8+ effector memory T cells sorted from blood. The nucleotide sequence reads as follows: TGTGCCAGCAGTCAACTAGCGGGAGGCACAGATACGCAGTATTTT. Translated, this gives CASSQLAGGTDTQYF.